The rows below give T cell receptor beta chains drawn from one sample of a study of T cell repertoires in aging, cancer and after chemotherapy. TCRdb processed the multiplex PCR reads anew with MiXCR; each CDR3 protein has one entry. The sample has some 3,500 distinct CDR3 sequences; approximately 20% are singletons. The material sequenced was blood. The receptors come from a human donor with a blood cancer. Each CDR3 is given with its conserved first and last residue. D genes are given only for firm matches. Clone size is shown for a subset of rows, as once, few, many or a class of expanded clone.

CAWSSVYGYTF	TGTGCCTGGAGTTCGGTCTATGGCTACACCTTC	TRBV30	TRBJ1-2	medium-sized	-
CASSTLGGGMNTEAFF	TGCGCCAGCAGCACCCTCGGGGGCGGCATGAACACTGAAGCTTTCTTT	TRBV5-1	TRBJ1-1	few	-
CASSTVGAGDKNIQYF	TGTGCCAGCAGTACAGTGGGGGCTGGGGACAAAAACATTCAGTACTTC	TRBV28	TRBJ2-4	large	-
CASSLNPLTNSPLHF	TGCGCCAGCAGCTTGAATCCCCTTACTAATTCACCCCTCCACTTT	TRBV5-1	TRBJ1-6	few	-
CASRPGTSGVGEQFF	TGTGCCAGCAGACCCGGGACTAGCGGGGTTGGGGAGCAGTTCTTC	TRBV5-4	TRBJ2-1	-	TRBD2
CASSYEASGSYEQYF	TGTGCCAGCAGTTACGAGGCTAGCGGATCCTACGAGCAGTACTTC	TRBV6-2/TRBV6-3	TRBJ2-7	medium-sized	TRBD2
CASSPTGTAFYGYTF	TGTGCCAGCAGTCCGACCGGGACAGCCTTCTATGGCTACACCTTC	TRBV28	TRBJ1-2	-	TRBD1
CASSLEDSYSGDEQFF	TGCGCCAGCAGCTTGGAAGACAGCTACTCAGGGGATGAGCAGTTCTTC	TRBV5-1	TRBJ2-1	medium-sized	-
CASSPSRLSTDTQYF	TGTGCCAGCAGCCCTAGTCGACTCAGCACAGATACGCAGTATTTT	TRBV14	TRBJ2-3	few	-
CASRPLQVGTTEAFF	TGTGCCAGCAGACCGCTGCAGGTGGGGACCACTGAAGCTTTCTTT	TRBV6-2/TRBV6-3	TRBJ1-1	medium-sized	-
CSARLAGSYEQYF	TGCAGTGCTAGACTAGCGGGCTCCTACGAGCAGTACTTC	TRBV20-1	TRBJ2-7	few	TRBD2
CASSQDSEKLFF	TGTGCCAGCTCACAGGACAGTGAAAAACTGTTTTTT	TRBV18	TRBJ1-4	medium-sized	-
CASSTGTGAPYAYEQYF	TGCGCCAGCAGTACCGGGACAGGGGCTCCCTATGCCTACGAGCAGTACTTC	TRBV5-1	TRBJ2-7	few	TRBD1
CAWSAKYISGNTIYF	TGTGCCTGGAGTGCAAAGTACATCTCTGGAAACACCATATATTTT	TRBV30	TRBJ1-3	medium-sized	-
CASSTGGTVGGYTF	TGTGCCAGTAGTACGGGTGGGACAGTGGGTGGCTACACCTTC	TRBV19	TRBJ1-2	medium-sized	TRBD1
CASSLRSGGSGTDTQYF	TGTGCCAGCAGCCTCCGATCGGGCGGGAGTGGGACAGATACGCAGTATTTT	TRBV4-2	TRBJ2-3	few	TRBD2
CATSTGGSGANVLTF	TGTGCCACCAGCACAGGGGGCTCTGGGGCCAACGTCCTGACTTTC	TRBV15	TRBJ2-6	medium-sized	TRBD1
CASRLAGGYTGELFF	TGTGCCAGCAGGCTAGCGGGAGGATACACCGGGGAGCTGTTTTTT	TRBV12-3/TRBV12-4	TRBJ2-2	medium-sized	TRBD2
CATSRDPLTRGPHQPQHF	TGTGCCACCAGCAGAGATCCCTTGACCCGTGGCCCCCATCAGCCCCAGCATTTT	TRBV15	TRBJ1-5	medium-sized	-
CASSLAREYGYTF	TGTGCCAGCAGCTTAGCGCGGGAGTATGGCTACACCTTC	TRBV7-2	TRBJ1-2	-	-
CSASDGAAGYTF	TGCAGTGCTAGTGACGGGGCTGCTGGCTACACCTTC	TRBV20-1	TRBJ1-2	medium-sized	-
CVSSRGEVAGKKTQYF	TGTGTCAGTAGTCGGGGAGAGGTAGCGGGGAAAAAGACCCAGTACTTC	TRBV19	TRBJ2-5	-	TRBD2
CASSQWVAGGTGELFF	TGCGCCAGCAGCCAATGGGTAGCGGGAGGTACCGGGGAGCTGTTTTTT	TRBV4-3	TRBJ2-2	few	TRBD2
CASSRTSGGFGDTQYF	TGTGCCAGCAGCCGGACTAGCGGGGGTTTCGGAGATACGCAGTATTTT	TRBV7-6	TRBJ2-3	-	TRBD2
CASSSTDRDEQYF	TGCGCCAGCAGCTCGACGGACAGAGACGAGCAGTACTTC	TRBV5-1	TRBJ2-7	-	-
CASSPGTGDEETQYF	TGTGCCAGCTCACCTGGGACAGGGGACGAAGAGACCCAGTACTTC	TRBV18	TRBJ2-5	medium-sized	TRBD1
CASSVSHGVTNTGELFF	TGTGCCAGCAGCGTCAGTCATGGGGTTACGAACACCGGGGAGCTGTTTTTT	TRBV7-9	TRBJ2-2	-	-
CAWNELPGQGNTEAFF	TGTGCCTGGAATGAATTACCGGGACAGGGGAACACTGAAGCTTTCTTT	TRBV30	TRBJ1-1	-	TRBD1
CATSRDPGQPQHF	TGTGCCACCAGCAGAGATCCGGGACAGCCCCAGCATTTT	TRBV15	TRBJ1-5	medium-sized	-
CASSQTQGARQPQHF	TGCGCCAGCAGCCAGACCCAGGGGGCGCGACAGCCCCAGCATTTT	TRBV4-3	TRBJ1-5	-	TRBD1
CASSLSGGAIQETQYF	TGTGCCAGCAGCTTATCGGGGGGGGCGATCCAAGAGACCCAGTACTTC	TRBV7-3	TRBJ2-5	-	TRBD2
CSVRSIAGGTDTQYF	TGCAGCGTAAGGTCTATCGCGGGAGGCACAGATACGCAGTATTTT	TRBV29-1	TRBJ2-3	large	TRBD2
CASSPLYEQYF	TGTGCCAGCAGCCCGCTCTACGAGCAGTACTTC	TRBV11-3	TRBJ2-7	few	-
CASSLTNTFSYNEQFF	TGCGCCAGCAGCTTGACCAACACCTTCTCCTACAATGAGCAGTTCTTC	TRBV5-1	TRBJ2-1	few	-
CASSPGTSGSTDTQYF	TGCGCCAGCAGTCCTGGGACTAGCGGGAGCACAGATACGCAGTATTTT	TRBV10-1	TRBJ2-3	few	TRBD2
CASSPRGSTEAFF	TGTGCCAGCTCACCACGGGGAAGCACTGAAGCTTTCTTT	TRBV18	TRBJ1-1	medium-sized	-
CARSPYLGTSGDEQYF	TGTGCCAGAAGCCCCTACCTTGGGACTAGCGGGGACGAGCAGTACTTC	TRBV5-6	TRBJ2-7	-	TRBD2
CSATGLAGKGGELFF	TGCAGTGCTACGGGACTAGCGGGAAAGGGCGGGGAGCTGTTTTTT	TRBV20-1	TRBJ2-2	-	TRBD2
CASSLGRTDSTDTQYF	TGCGCCAGCAGCCTAGGGCGAACAGACAGCACAGATACGCAGTATTTT	TRBV4-3	TRBJ2-3	medium-sized	-
CASSLLAGENKQFF	TGCGCCAGCAGCTTGTTAGCGGGAGAAAATAAGCAGTTCTTC	TRBV5-1	TRBJ2-1	-	TRBD2
CASSVDRGETQYF	TGTGCCAGCAGTGTGGACAGGGGAGAGACCCAGTACTTC	TRBV6-4	TRBJ2-5	medium-sized	TRBD1
CASSLPRGQPQHF	TGTGCCAGCAGCTTACCACGGGGTCAGCCCCAGCATTTT	TRBV6-1	TRBJ1-5	medium-sized	-
CSVNSSYNSPLHF	TGCAGCGTTAACAGCTCCTATAATTCACCCCTCCACTTT	TRBV29-1	TRBJ1-6	large	-
CASSPGDLSGSQSSYNEQFF	TGTGCCAGCAGCCCTGGGGACTTGAGCGGAAGCCAGAGCTCCTACAATGAGCAGTTCTTC	TRBV7-9	TRBJ2-1	few	-
CAISEGRGGSGNEQFF	TGTGCCATCAGTGAGGGACGGGGGGGTTCCGGCAATGAGCAGTTCTTC	TRBV10-3	TRBJ2-1	-	TRBD2
CASSYYKGVGEQYF	TGTGCCAGCAGTTACTATAAGGGAGTGGGCGAGCAGTACTTC	TRBV6-5	TRBJ2-7	medium-sized	-
CASTEGAAGNTIYF	TGTGCCAGCACCGAGGGGGCCGCTGGAAACACCATATATTTT	TRBV5-4	TRBJ1-3	few	TRBD1